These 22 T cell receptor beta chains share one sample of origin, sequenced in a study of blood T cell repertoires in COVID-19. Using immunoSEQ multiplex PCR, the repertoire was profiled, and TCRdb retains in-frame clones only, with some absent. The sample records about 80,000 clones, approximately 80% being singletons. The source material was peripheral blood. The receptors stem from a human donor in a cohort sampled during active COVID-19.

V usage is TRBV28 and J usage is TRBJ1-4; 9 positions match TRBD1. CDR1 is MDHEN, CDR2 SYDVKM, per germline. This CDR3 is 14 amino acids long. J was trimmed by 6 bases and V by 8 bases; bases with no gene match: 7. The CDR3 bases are TGTGCCAGCGACACCGGGACAGGGTATGAAAAACTGTTTTTT. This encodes CASDTGTGYEKLFF.

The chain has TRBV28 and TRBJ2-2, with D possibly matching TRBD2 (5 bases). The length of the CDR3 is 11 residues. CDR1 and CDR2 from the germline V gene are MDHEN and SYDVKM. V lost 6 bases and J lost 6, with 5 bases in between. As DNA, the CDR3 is TGTGCCAGCAGCGGGGCCGGGGAGCTGTTTTTT. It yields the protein CASSGAGELFF.

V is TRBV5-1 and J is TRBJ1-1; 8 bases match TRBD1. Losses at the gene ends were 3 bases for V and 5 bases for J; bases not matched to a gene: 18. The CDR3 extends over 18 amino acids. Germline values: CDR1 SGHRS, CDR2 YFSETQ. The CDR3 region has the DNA TGCGCCAGCAGCTCCGGTGGGGGACAGGCAGCGAGGAGAACTGAAGCTTTCTTT. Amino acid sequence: CASSSGGGQAARRTEAFF.

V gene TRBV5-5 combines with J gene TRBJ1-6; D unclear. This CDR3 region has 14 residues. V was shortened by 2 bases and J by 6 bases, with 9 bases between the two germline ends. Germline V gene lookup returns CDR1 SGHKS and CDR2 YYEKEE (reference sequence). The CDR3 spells CASSFRRINSPLHF. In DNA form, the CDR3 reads TGTGCCAGCAGCTTCCGGCGGATTAATTCACCCCTCCACTTT.

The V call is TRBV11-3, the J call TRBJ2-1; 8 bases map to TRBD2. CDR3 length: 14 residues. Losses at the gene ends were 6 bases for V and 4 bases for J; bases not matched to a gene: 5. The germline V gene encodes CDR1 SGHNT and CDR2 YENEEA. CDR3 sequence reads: CASSPQREYNEQFF. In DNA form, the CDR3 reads TGTGCCAGCAGTCCCCAGCGGGAGTACAATGAGCAGTTCTTC.

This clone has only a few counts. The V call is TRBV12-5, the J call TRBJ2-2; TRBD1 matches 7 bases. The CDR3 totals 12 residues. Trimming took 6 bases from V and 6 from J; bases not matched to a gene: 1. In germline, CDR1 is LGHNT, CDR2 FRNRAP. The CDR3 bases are TGTGCTAGTGGCGGACAGGCCGGGGAGCTGTTTTTT. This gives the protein CASGGQAGELFF.

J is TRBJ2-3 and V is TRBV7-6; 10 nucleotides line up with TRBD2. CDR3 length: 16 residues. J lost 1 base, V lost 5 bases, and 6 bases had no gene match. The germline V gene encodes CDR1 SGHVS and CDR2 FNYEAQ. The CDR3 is CASSEVAGGRTDTQYF. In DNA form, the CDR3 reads TGTGCCAGCAGCGAGGTAGCGGGGGGCCGCACAGATACGCAGTATTTT.

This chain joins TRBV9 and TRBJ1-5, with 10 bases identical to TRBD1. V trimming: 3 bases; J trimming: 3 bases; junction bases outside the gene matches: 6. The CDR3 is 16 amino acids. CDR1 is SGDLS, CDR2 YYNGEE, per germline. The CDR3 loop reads CASSASGTGVNQPQHF. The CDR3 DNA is TGTGCCAGCAGCGCCTCCGGGACAGGGGTCAATCAGCCCCAGCATTTT.

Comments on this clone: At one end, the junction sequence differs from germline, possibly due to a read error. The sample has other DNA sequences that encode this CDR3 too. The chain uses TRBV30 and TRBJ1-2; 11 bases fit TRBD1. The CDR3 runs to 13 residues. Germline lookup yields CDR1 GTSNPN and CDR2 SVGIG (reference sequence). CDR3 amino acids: CAWSTGTGGGYTF. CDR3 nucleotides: TGTGCCTGGAGTACAGGGACAGGGGGAGGCTATACCTTC.

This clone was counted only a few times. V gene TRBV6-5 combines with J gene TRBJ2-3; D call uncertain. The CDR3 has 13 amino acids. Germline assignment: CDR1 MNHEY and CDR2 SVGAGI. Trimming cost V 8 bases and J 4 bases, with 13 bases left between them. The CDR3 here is CASGRKEADTQYF. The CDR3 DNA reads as TGTGCCAGCGGGCGAAAAGAAGCAGATACGCAGTATTTT.

The CDR3 DNA is TGTGCCAGCAGCCCCTGGACAGGGGGCGCGATAGGAAACACCATATATTTT. It specifies CASSPWTGGAIGNTIYF. The chain couples TRBV11-2 to TRBJ1-3; 11 bases match TRBD1. In germline, CDR1 is SGHAT, CDR2 FQNNGV. The CDR3 totals 17 residues. J was trimmed by 4 bases and V by 5 bases; bases with no gene match: 10. Combining the CDR3 with reference TRBV11-2 and TRBJ1-3 gives the whole variable domain EAGVAQSPRYKIIEKRQSVAFWCNPISGHATLYWYQQILGQGPKLLIQFQNNGVVDDSQLPKDRFSAERLKGVDSTLKIQPAKLEDSAVYLCASSPWTGGAIGNTIYFGEGSWLTVV.

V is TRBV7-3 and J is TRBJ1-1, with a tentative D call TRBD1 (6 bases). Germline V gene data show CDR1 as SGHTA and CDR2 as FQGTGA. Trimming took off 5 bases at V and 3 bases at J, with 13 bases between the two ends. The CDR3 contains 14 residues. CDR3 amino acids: CASSQSPGDTEAFF. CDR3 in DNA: TGTGCCAGCAGCCAGTCTCCAGGGGACACTGAAGCTTTCTTT.

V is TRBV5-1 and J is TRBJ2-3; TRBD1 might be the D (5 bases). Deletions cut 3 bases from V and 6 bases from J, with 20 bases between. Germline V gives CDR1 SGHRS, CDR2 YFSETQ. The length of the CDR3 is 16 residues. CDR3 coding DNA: TGCGCCAGCAGCTCAGCACCCTTCGGGCAGGGTGATACGCAGTATTTT. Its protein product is CASSSAPFGQGDTQYF.

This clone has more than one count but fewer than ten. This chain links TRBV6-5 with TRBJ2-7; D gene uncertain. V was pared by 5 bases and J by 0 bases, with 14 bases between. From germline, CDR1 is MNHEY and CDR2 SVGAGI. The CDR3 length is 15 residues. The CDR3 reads CASSPTSGISYEQYF. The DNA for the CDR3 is TGTGCCAGCAGTCCAACCTCAGGTATCTCCTACGAGCAGTACTTC.

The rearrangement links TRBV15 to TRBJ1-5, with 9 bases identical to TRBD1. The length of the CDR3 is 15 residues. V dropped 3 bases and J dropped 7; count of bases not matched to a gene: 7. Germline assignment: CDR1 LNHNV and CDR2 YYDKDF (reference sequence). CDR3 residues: CATSRTGGVGQPQHF. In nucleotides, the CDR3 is TGTGCCACCAGCAGGACAGGGGGAGTAGGGCAGCCCCAGCATTTT.

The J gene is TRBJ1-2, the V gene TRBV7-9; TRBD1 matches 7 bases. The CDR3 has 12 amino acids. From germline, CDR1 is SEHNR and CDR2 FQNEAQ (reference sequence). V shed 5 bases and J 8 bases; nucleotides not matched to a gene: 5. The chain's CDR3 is CASSVTGTGYTF. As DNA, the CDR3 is TGTGCCAGCAGCGTGACAGGGACCGGCTACACCTTC. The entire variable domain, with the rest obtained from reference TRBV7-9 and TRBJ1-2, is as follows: DTGVSQNPRHKITKRGQNVTFRCDPISEHNRLYWYRQTLGQGPEFLTYFQNEAQLEKSRLLSDRFSAERPKGSFSTLEIQRTEQGDSAMYLCASSVTGTGYTFGSGTRLTVV.

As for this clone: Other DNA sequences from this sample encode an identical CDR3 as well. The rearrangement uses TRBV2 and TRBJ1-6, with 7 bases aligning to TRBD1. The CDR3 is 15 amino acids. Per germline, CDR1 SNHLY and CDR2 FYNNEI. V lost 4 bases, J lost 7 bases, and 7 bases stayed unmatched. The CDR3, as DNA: TGTGCCAGCAGTGGAGGTCAGGGGGGAAATTCACCCCTCCACTTT. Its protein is CASSGGQGGNSPLHF. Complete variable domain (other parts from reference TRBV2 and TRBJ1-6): EPEVTQTPSHQVTQMGQEVILRCVPISNHLYFYWYRQILGQKVEFLVSFYNNEISEKSEIFDDQFSVERPDGSNFTLKIRSTKLEDSAMYFCASSGGQGGNSPLHFGNGTRLTVT.

The CDR3 region has the DNA TGTGCCAGCAAGGGGGATGGGAGTTATTCACCCCTCCACTTT. Encoded protein: CASKGDGSYSPLHF. The rearrangement joins TRBV2 to TRBJ1-6; D is perhaps TRBD1 (6 bases). The germline V gene encodes CDR1 SNHLY and CDR2 FYNNEI. This CDR3 contains 14 residues. V lost 7 bases and J 8 bases, leaving 15 bases between the germline ends.

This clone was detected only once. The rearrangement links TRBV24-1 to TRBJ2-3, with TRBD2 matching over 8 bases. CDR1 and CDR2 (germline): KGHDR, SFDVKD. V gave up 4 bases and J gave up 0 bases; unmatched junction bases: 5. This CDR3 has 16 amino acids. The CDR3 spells CATSESGSPSTDTQYF. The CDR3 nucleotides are TGTGCCACCAGTGAGAGCGGGAGTCCAAGCACAGATACGCAGTATTTT.

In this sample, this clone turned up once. The CDR3 reads CASSQDILSEAFF. The CDR3 nucleotides read TGTGCCAGCAGCCAAGATATTTTGTCTGAAGCTTTCTTT. The genes are TRBV14 and TRBJ1-1, with D hard to call. CDR3 length equals 13 residues. CDR1 and CDR2 (germline): SGHDN, FVKESK. Trimming shortened V by 0 bases and J by 6 bases, and 8 bases separated the two germline ends.

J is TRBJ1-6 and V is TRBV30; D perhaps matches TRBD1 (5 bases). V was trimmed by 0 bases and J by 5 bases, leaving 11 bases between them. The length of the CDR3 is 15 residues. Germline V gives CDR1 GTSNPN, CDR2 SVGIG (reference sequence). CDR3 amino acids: CAWSVRTTHNSPLHF. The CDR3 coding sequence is TGTGCCTGGAGTGTAAGGACAACCCATAATTCACCCCTCCACTTT.

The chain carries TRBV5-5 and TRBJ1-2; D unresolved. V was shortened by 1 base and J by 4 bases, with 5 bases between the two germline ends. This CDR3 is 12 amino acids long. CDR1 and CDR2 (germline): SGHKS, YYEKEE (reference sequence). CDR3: CASSLKLYGYTF. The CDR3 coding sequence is TGTGCCAGCAGCTTGAAGCTCTATGGCTACACCTTC.